The 8 T cell receptor beta chains below were found in one sample sequenced in a study of blood T cells in healthy people across ages. Sample-barcoded 5' priming and a J-beta primer mix drove a second PCR of about 6 to 11 cycles. TCRdb re-analysed the 5' RACE reads in MiXCR, keeping a single row per CDR3 protein. The sample has 1.5 million to 2 million distinct CDR3 sequences; 28% are singletons. Sequencing was carried out using blood. The receptors shown here come from a woman aged 25-40 years in good health.

In the case of this clonotype: This may stem from a read error, because a much larger clone lies one nucleotide away. The rearrangement joins TRBV7-9 to TRBJ2-7; no firm D call. CDR3 length: 14 amino acids. Germline CDR1 and CDR2: SEHNR and FQNEAQ (reference sequence). The CDR3 loop is CVSSSRQSRTEQYF. The CDR3 nucleotides read TGTGTCAGCAGCTCCCGACAATCCCGCACGGAGCAGTACTTC.

The chain joins TRBV7-2 to TRBJ1-5; TRBD1 matches at 8 bases. Germline assignment: CDR1 SGHTA and CDR2 FQGNSA. This CDR3 has 15 residues. V was clipped by 6 bases and J by 3 bases; unmatched bases: 7. The CDR3 region is CASSYSTGVNQPQHF. In DNA, the CDR3 is TGTGCCAGCAGTTACTCGACAGGGGTCAATCAGCCCCAGCATTTT.

This clonotype was found many times. This chain uses TRBV24-1 with TRBJ2-7; D may be TRBD2 (5 bases). V shed 5 bases and J shed 3 bases, with 13 bases lying between them. CDR3 length: 14 amino acids. Germline V gives CDR1 KGHDR, CDR2 SFDVKD. The CDR3 loop reads CATSGTLGDYEQYF. CDR3 coding DNA: TGTGCCACCAGTGGGACTCTCGGCGACTACGAGCAGTACTTC.

This clonotype was observed a few times. This rearrangement joins TRBV18 to TRBJ1-3; D unclear. V was pared by 1 base and J by 0 bases, with 13 bases between. The CDR3 totals 17 residues. Germline CDR1 reads KGHSH; CDR2 reads LQKENI. CDR3 sequence: CASSPRSAASSGNTIYF. CDR3 bases: TGTGCCAGCTCACCACGGAGTGCCGCAAGCTCTGGAAACACCATATATTTT.

The chain is built from TRBV2 and TRBJ2-5, with D perhaps matching TRBD1 (6 bases). Trimming stripped 8 bases from V and 2 bases from J, with 12 bases between. Germline CDR1 SNHLY, CDR2 FYNNEI. The CDR3 sequence is 13 residues long. This CDR3 is CASLGQIQETQYF. The CDR3 region has the DNA TGTGCCAGCCTCGGACAGATACAAGAGACCCAGTACTTC. Full variable domain (rest looked up from reference TRBV2 and TRBJ2-5): EPEVTQTPSHQVTQMGQEVILRCVPISNHLYFYWYRQILGQKVEFLVSFYNNEISEKSEIFDDQFSVERPDGSNFTLKIRSTKLEDSAMYFCASLGQIQETQYFGPGTRLLVL.

On this clonotype: A much larger clone differs by one base, so this may be a read error. The rearrangement uses TRBV20-1 and TRBJ2-5, with TRBD1 as a possible D gene (6 bases). Germline CDR1 DFQATT, CDR2 SNEGSKA (reference sequence). The length of the CDR3 is 15 residues. CDR3 residues: CNAQKAVTLGGTQYF. CDR3 sequence (DNA): TGCAATGCTCAGAAAGCGGTTACCCTAGGGGGGACCCAGTACTTC.

This clonotype was seen a handful of times. The V gene is TRBV4-1, the J gene TRBJ2-7, with 10 bases identical to TRBD1. Trimming removed 4 bases from V and 6 bases from J; junction bases left unmatched: 12. Germline CDR1 MGHRA, CDR2 YSYEKL. The CDR3 length is 16 residues. In DNA, the CDR3 is TGCGCCAGCAGCCGAGGCGGACAGGGGGTGGATCCCGAGCAGTACTTC. Translated: CASSRGGQGVDPEQYF.

The CDR3 DNA sequence: TGTGCCAGCAGACCATCTAGCGGGGGATACAATGAGCAGTTCTTC. Translation gives CASRPSSGGYNEQFF. This rearrangement joins TRBV11-2 to TRBJ2-1; 10 bases fit TRBD2. This CDR3 has 15 residues. Germline CDR1 and CDR2: SGHAT and FQNNGV. The trim removed 6 bases at V and 4 bases at J, leaving 6 bases unmatched. The whole variable domain, filled in from reference TRBV11-2 and TRBJ2-1, reads EAGVAQSPRYKIIEKRQSVAFWCNPISGHATLYWYQQILGQGPKLLIQFQNNGVVDDSQLPKDRFSAERLKGVDSTLKIQPAKLEDSAVYLCASRPSSGGYNEQFFGPGTRLTVL.